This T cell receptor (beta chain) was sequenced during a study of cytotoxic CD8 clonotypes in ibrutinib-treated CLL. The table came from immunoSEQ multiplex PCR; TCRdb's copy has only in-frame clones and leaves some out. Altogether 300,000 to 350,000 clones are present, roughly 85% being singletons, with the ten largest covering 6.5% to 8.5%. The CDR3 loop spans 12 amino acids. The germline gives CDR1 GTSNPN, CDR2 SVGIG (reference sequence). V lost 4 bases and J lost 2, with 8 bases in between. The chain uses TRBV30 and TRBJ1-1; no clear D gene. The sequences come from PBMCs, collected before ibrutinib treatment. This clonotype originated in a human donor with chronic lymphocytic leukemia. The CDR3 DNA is TGTGCCTGGATAGAGAGTAACACTGAAGCTTTCTTT. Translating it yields CAWIESNTEAFF.